This TCR beta chain was sequenced for a study of T cell repertoires in cytomegalovirus infection. This clonotype has a count of ten or more. What it binds is unknown. MiXCR was run by TCRdb on the reads, yielding one entry per CDR3 protein. The sample includes 200,000 to 300,000 distinct CDR3 sequences, around 15% of them seen just once. Regarding the study as a whole: HLA-C-restricted CMV-specific TCR beta clonotypes were dominant in the ex vivo response.

The CDR3 loop spans 15 amino acids. Trimming removed 2 bases at V and 7 bases at J, with 15 bases between. In germline, CDR1 is SEHNR, CDR2 FQNEAQ (reference sequence). Sequencing was performed on PBMCs. The J gene is TRBJ2-1, the V gene TRBV7-9; D uncertain. This receptor was identified in a human donor in good health (CMV status not recorded). Some clones in this sample may be carry-over from other donors' samples. Here the CDR3 reads CASSLRRGGVNEQFF. The DNA for the CDR3 is TGTGCCAGCAGCTTACGTCGTGGTGGCGTTAATGAGCAGTTCTTC. The full variable domain, in which reference TRBV7-9 and TRBJ2-1 provide the parts outside the CDR3, is DTGVSQNPRHKITKRGQNVTFRCDPISEHNRLYWYRQTLGQGPEFLTYFQNEAQLEKSRLLSDRFSAERPKGSFSTLEIQRTEQGDSAMYLCASSLRRGGVNEQFFGPGTRLTVL.